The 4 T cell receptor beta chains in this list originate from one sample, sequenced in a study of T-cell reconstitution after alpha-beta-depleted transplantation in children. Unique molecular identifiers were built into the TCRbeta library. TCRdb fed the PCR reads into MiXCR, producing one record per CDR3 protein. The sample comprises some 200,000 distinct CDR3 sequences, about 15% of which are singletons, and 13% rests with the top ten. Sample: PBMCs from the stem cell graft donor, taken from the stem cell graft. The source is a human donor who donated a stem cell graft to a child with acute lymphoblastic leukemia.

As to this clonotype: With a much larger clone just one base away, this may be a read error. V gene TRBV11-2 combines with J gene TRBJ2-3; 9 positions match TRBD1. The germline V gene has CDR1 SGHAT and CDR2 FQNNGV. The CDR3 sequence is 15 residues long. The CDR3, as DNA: TGTGCCAGCAGCGGGGACAGGGCGTTTACAGATCCGCAGTATTTT. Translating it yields CASSGDRAFTDPQYF.

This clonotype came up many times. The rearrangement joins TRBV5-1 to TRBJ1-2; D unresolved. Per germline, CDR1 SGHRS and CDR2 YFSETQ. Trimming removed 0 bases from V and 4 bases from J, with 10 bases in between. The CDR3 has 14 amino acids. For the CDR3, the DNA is TGCGCCAGCAGCTTGGAGAGGGAGGGCTATGGCTACACCTTC. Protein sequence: CASSLEREGYGYTF.

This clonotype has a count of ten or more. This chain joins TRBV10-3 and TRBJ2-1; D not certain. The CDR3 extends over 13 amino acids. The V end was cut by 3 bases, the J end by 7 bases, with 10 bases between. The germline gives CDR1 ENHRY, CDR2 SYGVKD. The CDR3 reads CAISEHVFNEQFF. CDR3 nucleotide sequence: TGTGCCATCAGTGAACATGTCTTTAATGAGCAGTTCTTC.

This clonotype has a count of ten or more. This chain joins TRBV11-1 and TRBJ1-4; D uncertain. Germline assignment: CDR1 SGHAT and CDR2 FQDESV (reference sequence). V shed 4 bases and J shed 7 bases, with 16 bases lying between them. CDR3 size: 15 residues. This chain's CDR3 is CASSWSPAPGEKLFF. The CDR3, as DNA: TGTGCCAGCAGCTGGAGCCCGGCCCCTGGTGAAAAACTGTTTTTT.